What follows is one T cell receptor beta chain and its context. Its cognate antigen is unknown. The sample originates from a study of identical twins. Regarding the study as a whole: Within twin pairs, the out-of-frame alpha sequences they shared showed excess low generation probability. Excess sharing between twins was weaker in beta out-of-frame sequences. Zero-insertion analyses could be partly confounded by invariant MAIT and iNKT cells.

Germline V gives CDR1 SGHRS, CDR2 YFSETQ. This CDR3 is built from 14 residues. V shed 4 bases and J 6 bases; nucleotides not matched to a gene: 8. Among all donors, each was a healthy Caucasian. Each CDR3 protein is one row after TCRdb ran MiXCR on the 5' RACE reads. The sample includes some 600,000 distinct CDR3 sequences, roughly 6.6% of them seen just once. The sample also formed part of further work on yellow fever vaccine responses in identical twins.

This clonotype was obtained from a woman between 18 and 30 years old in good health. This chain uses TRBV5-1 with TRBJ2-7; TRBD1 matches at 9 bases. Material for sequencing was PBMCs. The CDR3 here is CASSKATGGSEQYF. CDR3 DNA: TGCGCCAGCAGCAAGGCGACAGGGGGTAGCGAGCAGTACTTC.